Listed below are T cell receptor beta chains from one sample, sequenced in a study of identical twins. One entry per CDR3 protein results from TCRdb running MiXCR on the 5' RACE reads. The data contain about 720,000 distinct CDR3 sequences, over 8.5% of them singletons. The data were also submitted as part of a second study, on yellow fever vaccine responses in identical twins.

The specimen sequenced was PBMCs. The receptors were sampled from a woman aged 18-29 years in good health. The CDR3 runs from the conserved cysteine through the conserved F or W. Each record gives: D gene, CDR3 length, J gene, clone size, V gene, CDR3 DNA, CDR3 protein. The D gene is left open where the match is weak. Not every row has a clone size; where given, it reads once, few, many or a size class.

>TRBD2|14|TRBJ2-3|many|TRBV5-1
TGTGCCAGCAGCTTAGCGGGCAGCACAGATACGCAGTATTTT
CASSLAGSTDTQYF
>.|17|TRBJ1-5|few|TRBV20-1
TGCAGTGCTAGAAACTGGTTTGAGGGTTTGGGCAATCAGCCCCAGCATTTT
CSARNWFEGLGNQPQHF
>.|15|TRBJ2-1|.|TRBV7-2
TGTGCCAGCAGCTTAGGGACCAAGATAGGCAATGAGCAGTTCTTC
CASSLGTKIGNEQFF
>TRBD1|14|TRBJ1-5|few|TRBV18
TGTGCCAGCTCATCGGGACAGGGATTTCAGCCCCAGCATTTT
CASSSGQGFQPQHF
>TRBD2|15|TRBJ2-5|few|TRBV2
TGTGCCAGCAGTGACCGGGGGGGGACGCAAGAGACCCAGTACTTC
CASSDRGGTQETQYF
>.|15|TRBJ2-2|.|TRBV2
TGTGCCAGCAAGCCGGGGGCCACGAACACCGGGGAGCTGCTTTTT
CASKPGATNTGELLF
>.|15|TRBJ2-3|few|TRBV10-3
TGTGCCATCAGGGATGACAGCACTAGCACAGATACGCAGTATTTT
CAIRDDSTSTDTQYF
>TRBD2|15|TRBJ2-1|few|TRBV20-1
TGCAGTGCTAGAGAGCGGGGGGACATCTACAATGAGCAGTTCTTC
CSARERGDIYNEQFF
>TRBD2|16|TRBJ2-1|few|TRBV24-1
TGTGCCACCAGTGATTCTCTAGCGGGAGGGAGGAATGAGCAGTTCTTC
CATSDSLAGGRNEQFF
>TRBD2|15|TRBJ2-1|many|TRBV29-1
TGCAGCGTTACCCCGGGACTAGCGATCTTCAATGAGCAGTTCTTC
CSVTPGLAIFNEQFF
>.|14|TRBJ2-5|few|TRBV20-1
TGCAGTGCCCCGGACACGTTCGTACCGGAGACCCAGTACTTC
CSAPDTFVPETQYF
>TRBD2|15|TRBJ2-7|few|TRBV7-2
TGTGCCAGCACCATAGGACTAGCGTCGACCTACGAGCAGTACTTC
CASTIGLASTYEQYF
>.|14|TRBJ1-4|many|TRBV12-3/TRBV12-4
TGTGCCAGCAGTGTTGGGGCAACTAATGAAAAACTGTTTTTT
CASSVGATNEKLFF